These T cell receptor beta chains were read from a single sample in a study of cytomegalovirus exposure and HLA in healthy donors. The table came from immunoSEQ multiplex PCR; TCRdb's copy has only in-frame clones and leaves some out. This sample has about 200,000 clones, with 86% found just once. Specimen: PBMCs. These receptors were taken from a woman in her twenties or thirties in good health and CMV-seronegative. Each CDR3 is given with its conserved first and last residue. Fields, in order: J gene, V gene, D gene, clone size, CDR3 protein, CDR3 DNA. The D gene is left open where the match is weak. Size values are once, few and many counts, or a class for expanded clones, and some rows have none.

TRBJ2-3 | TRBV27 | TRBD1 | NA | CASSPLYGTGTRVEVSDTQYF | TGTGCCAGCAGTCCCCTATATGGGACAGGGACTCGAGTGGAAGTCTCAGATACGCAGTATTTT
TRBJ2-7 | TRBV2 | NA | NA | CASSPGGSYEQYF | TGTGCCAGCAGTCCAGGAGGGTCCTACGAGCAGTACTTC
TRBJ1-1 | TRBV28 | NA | NA | CASNWGGNTEAFF | TGTGCCAGCAACTGGGGCGGGAACACTGAAGCTTTCTTT
TRBJ2-5 | TRBV30 | TRBD2 | NA | CAWSGTGTRSLQETQYF | TGTGCCTGGAGTGGTACCGGGACTAGGAGTCTCCAAGAGACCCAGTACTTC
TRBJ1-2 | TRBV15 | TRBD1 | NA | CATSRDRDRNYGYTF | TGTGCCACCAGCAGAGATCGGGACAGGAACTATGGCTACACCTTC
TRBJ2-2 | TRBV27 | NA | NA | CASSYRDRTGELFF | TGTGCCAGCAGTTACAGGGATCGCACCGGGGAGCTGTTTTTT
TRBJ1-1 | TRBV5-4 | NA | NA | CASSLDFSLNTEAFF | TGTGCCAGCAGCTTGGACTTCTCGTTGAACACTGAAGCTTTCTTT
TRBJ2-7 | TRBV15 | NA | NA | CATSVRIAYEQYF | TGTGCCACCAGCGTGAGGATCGCCTACGAGCAGTACTTC
TRBJ1-2 | TRBV6-1 | NA | NA | CASGDTVLIYGYTF | TGTGCCAGCGGGGACACGGTTTTGATCTATGGCTACACCTTC
TRBJ1-1 | TRBV28 | NA | NA | CASTLTANTEAFF | TGTGCCAGCACTTTGACAGCGAACACTGAAGCTTTCTTT
TRBJ1-1 | TRBV28 | TRBD1 | NA | CASSAHTTGPVRAFF | TGTGCCAGCAGTGCCCACACGACAGGGCCAGTACGCGCTTTCTTT
TRBJ1-2 | TRBV29-1 | NA | NA | CSDKKGGGGGDGYTF | TGCAGCGACAAAAAAGGCGGGGGGGGTGGGGATGGCTACACCTTC
TRBJ1-6 | TRBV6-5 | TRBD1 | NA | CASSYGTGNSPLHF | TGTGCCAGCAGTTACGGGACAGGGAATTCACCCCTCCACTTT
TRBJ1-1 | TRBV5-6 | NA | NA | CASSPGQQIPMNTEAFF | TGTGCCAGCAGTCCCGGACAGCAGATACCTATGAACACTGAAGCTTTCTTT
TRBJ2-5 | TRBV6-1 | NA | NA | CASSHPDRGETQYF | TGTGCCAGCAGTCACCCGGACAGAGGGGAGACCCAGTACTTC
TRBJ2-7 | TRBV7-2 | TRBD2 | NA | CASSLRKRGLAGVEQYF | TGTGCCAGCAGCTTACGCAAACGGGGACTAGCGGGAGTCGAGCAGTACTTC
TRBJ2-5 | TRBV7-2 | NA | NA | CASSTSTGQQETQYF | TGTGCCAGCAGCACATCCACCGGACAACAAGAGACCCAGTACTTC
TRBJ2-1 | TRBV10-3 | TRBD2 | NA | CATLASGGYNEQFF | TGTGCCACCTTGGCTAGCGGGGGTTACAATGAGCAGTTCTTC
TRBJ1-5 | TRBV27 | NA | NA | CASSPKGGLQPQHF | TGTGCCAGCAGTCCCAAGGGGGGGCTTCAGCCCCAGCATTTT
TRBJ2-1 | TRBV5-5 | NA | NA | CASSLKNNEQFF | TGTGCCAGCAGCCTTAAAAACAATGAGCAGTTCTTC
TRBJ1-1 | TRBV6-1 | TRBD1 | NA | CASKPQQGAGTEAFF | TGTGCCAGCAAACCTCAACAGGGGGCCGGGACTGAAGCTTTCTTT
TRBJ2-3 | TRBV5-1 | NA | NA | CASSFGPGSGGNYNF | NA
TRBJ1-5 | TRBV7-9 | TRBD1 | NA | CASSSSSQGASNQPQHF | TGTGCCAGCAGCTCGTCATCGCAGGGGGCGAGCAATCAGCCCCAGCATTTT
TRBJ2-7 | TRBV28 | TRBD1 | NA | CASSLDRGARYEQYF | TGTGCCAGCAGCCTGGACAGGGGGGCCCGCTACGAGCAGTACTTC
TRBJ2-7 | TRBV29-1 | TRBD2 | NA | CSVDQGGYEQYF | TGCAGCGTTGACCAGGGAGGGTACGAGCAGTACTTC
TRBJ2-1 | TRBV2 | TRBD2 | NA | CASSETSGNYNEQFF | TGTGCCAGCAGCGAGACTAGCGGGAATTACAATGAGCAGTTCTTC
TRBJ1-2 | TRBV18 | TRBD1 | NA | CASSPYVGGDYGYTF | TGTGCCAGCTCACCCTATGTAGGGGGCGACTATGGCTACACCTTC
TRBJ2-1 | TRBV6-4 | TRBD2 | NA | CASSEGSGGPYNEQFF | TGTGCCAGCAGTGAGGGTAGCGGGGGACCCTACAATGAGCAGTTCTTC
TRBJ2-1 | TRBV19 | TRBD1 | NA | CASRDRATSYNEQFF | TGTGCCAGTAGGGACAGGGCAACCTCCTACAATGAGCAGTTCTTC
TRBJ2-2 | TRBV14 | NA | NA | CASSQVPRTGELFF | TGTGCCAGCAGCCAAGTTCCCAGGACAGGGGAGCTGTTTTTT
TRBJ1-3 | TRBV5-5 | TRBD1 | NA | CASSFFPGQGIGNTIYF | TGTGCCAGCAGCTTTTTCCCGGGACAGGGCATCGGAAACACCATATATTTT
TRBJ2-1 | TRBV19 | NA | NA | CASSGQGGDEQFF | TGTGCCAGTAGTGGGCAGGGGGGTGATGAGCAGTTCTTC
TRBJ2-3 | TRBV5-1 | TRBD1 | NA | CASSLVRQGMSDTQYF | TGCGCCAGCAGCTTGGTGCGACAGGGGATGTCAGATACGCAGTATTTT
TRBJ2-7 | TRBV28 | NA | once | CASGRVGLSYEQYF | TGTGCCAGCGGGCGTGTAGGTCTCTCCTACGAGCAGTACTTC